These 23 T cell receptor beta chains were all obtained from the same sample, sequenced in a study of blood T cell repertoires in COVID-19. The protocol was immunoSEQ multiplex PCR, while the TCRdb copy is restricted to in-frame clones and leaves out a portion. Among 45,000 to 60,000 clones listed, 80% to 90% were seen once. Material for sequencing was peripheral blood. Receptor source: a human donor in a cohort sampled during active COVID-19.

The chain is built from TRBV11-2 and TRBJ2-7; a possible D gene is TRBD1 (6 bases). V was cut by 0 bases and J by 3 bases, with 15 bases left in between. Germline CDR1 is SGHAT and CDR2 is FQNNGV. This CDR3 region has 16 residues. The CDR3 loop is CASSLEGAGYGYEQYF. The DNA of the CDR3 is TGTGCCAGCAGCTTAGAGGGGGCAGGGTACGGCTACGAGCAGTACTTC.

Only a few counts were recorded for this clone. The chain couples TRBV5-4 to TRBJ2-2; TRBD1 aligns across 7 bases. The CDR3 length is 16 residues. The V segment lost 4 bases and the J segment 0 bases; nucleotides outside the gene matches: 6. Germline loops: CDR1 SGHNT, CDR2 YYREEE (reference sequence). In DNA form, the CDR3 reads TGTGCCAGCAGCGCGGCCGGGACAGCGAACACCGGGGAGCTGTTTTTT. Translated: CASSAAGTANTGELFF.

The CDR3, as DNA: TGTGCCAGCAGAACCCAAGGGGGAGACGGGGCCAACGTCCTGACTTTC. It encodes CASRTQGGDGANVLTF. The genes are TRBV6-6 and TRBJ2-6; maybe TRBD1 (6 bases). CDR3 size: 16 residues. Germline-derived CDR1 and CDR2 are MNHNY and SVGAGI (reference sequence). V gave up 6 bases and J gave up 4 bases, with 16 bases separating them.

This clone has only a few counts. The CDR3 region has the DNA TGTGCCAGCAGCAGAGGGACAGGGGGCGTCGAGACCCAGTACTTC. Encoded protein: CASSRGTGGVETQYF. The gene calls are TRBV7-6 and TRBJ2-5, with 12 bases fitting TRBD1. CDR3 size: 15 residues. V dropped 5 bases and J dropped 5; count of bases not matched to a gene: 6. The germline V gene encodes CDR1 SGHVS and CDR2 FNYEAQ. The variable domain in full, completed from reference TRBV7-6 and TRBJ2-5, reads GAGVSQSPRYKVTKRGQDVALRCDPISGHVSLYWYRQALGQGPEFLTYFNYEAQQDKSGLPNDRFSAERPEGSISTLTIQRTEQRDSAMYRCASSRGTGGVETQYFGPGTRLLVL.

The chain couples TRBV4-2 to TRBJ2-5, with 9 bases lining up with TRBD2. Losses at the gene ends were 0 bases for V and 5 bases for J; bases not matched to a gene: 10. The CDR3 is 17 amino acids. Germline CDR1 reads LGHNA; CDR2 reads YNFKEQ. This chain's CDR3 is CASSQDKRGASSETQYF. Here the CDR3 DNA reads TGTGCCAGCAGCCAAGACAAGCGGGGGGCCTCATCGGAGACCCAGTACTTC.

This chain uses TRBV30 with TRBJ2-2; TRBD1 aligns across 9 bases. The CDR3 spans 15 residues. Germline V gives CDR1 GTSNPN, CDR2 SVGIG (reference sequence). With V trimmed by 4 bases and J by 4 bases, 7 bases remained unmatched. The CDR3 DNA reads as TGTGCCTGGACCCCCGGGACAGGGCCCACCGGGGAGCTGTTTTTT. Amino acids: CAWTPGTGPTGELFF.

This sequence joins TRBV4-1 and TRBJ2-7; TRBD1 aligns across 8 bases. CDR1 and CDR2 from the germline V gene are MGHRA and YSYEKL. Germline trimming cut 2 bases from V and 0 bases from J; bases unmatched to any gene: 3. This CDR3 has 15 amino acids. This CDR3 is CASSQRTGGSYEQYF. CDR3 in DNA: TGCGCCAGCAGCCAACGAACAGGGGGCTCCTACGAGCAGTACTTC.

V usage is TRBV7-2 and J usage is TRBJ2-1; weak D call: TRBD1 (5 bases). Trimming shortened V by 2 bases and J by 1 base, and 18 bases separated the two germline ends. CDR3 length: 18 amino acids. Germline loops: CDR1 SGHTA, CDR2 FQGNSA. The CDR3 here is CASSLNFPSQDSYNEQFF. The CDR3 DNA sequence: TGTGCCAGCAGCTTAAACTTCCCCTCACAGGATTCCTACAATGAGCAGTTCTTC.

The chain couples TRBV24-1 to TRBJ2-3; 7 nucleotides align to TRBD1. V gave up 2 bases and J gave up 1 base; unmatched junction bases: 8. Germline V gives CDR1 KGHDR, CDR2 SFDVKD. The CDR3 loop spans 17 amino acids. The CDR3 loop reads CATSDSRQGQGTDTQYF. The DNA for the CDR3 is TGTGCCACCAGTGATTCTCGACAGGGTCAGGGCACAGATACGCAGTATTTT.

V gene TRBV5-1 combines with J gene TRBJ2-7; 8 bases map to TRBD2. The CDR3 is 15 residues long. Germline V gene data show CDR1 as SGHRS and CDR2 as YFSETQ. After removal of 3 bases from V and 0 bases from J, the junction contained 5 bases not matched to a gene. The CDR3 reads CASSSGLVSSYEQYF. DNA for the CDR3: TGCGCCAGCAGCTCGGGACTAGTTAGCTCCTACGAGCAGTACTTC.

J is TRBJ2-7 and V is TRBV19; 9 bases line up with TRBD1. With 2 bases clipped from V and 5 bases from J, the junction kept 7 bases outside the gene matches. This CDR3 spans 15 amino acids. Germline-derived CDR1 and CDR2 are LNHDA and SQIVND (reference sequence). This chain's CDR3 is CASSIRNRGLDEQYF. The CDR3 DNA reads TGTGCCAGTAGTATACGGAACAGGGGGCTCGACGAGCAGTACTTC.

This chain links TRBV24-1 with TRBJ2-1; tentative D call: TRBD2 (5 bases). V lost 2 bases and J lost 9, with 10 bases in between. The CDR3 spans 13 residues. From germline, CDR1 is KGHDR and CDR2 SFDVKD. The CDR3 DNA reads TGTGCCACCAGTGATTCTAGCCGGAGTGAGCAGTTCTTC. It is translated as CATSDSSRSEQFF.

This clone has a single count. CDR3 residues: CASSLYLGVNEQFF. CDR3 nucleotides: TGTGCCAGCAGTTTGTATCTGGGAGTGAATGAGCAGTTCTTC. The chain recombines TRBV28 with TRBJ2-1; possibly TRBD2 for D (5 bases). Trimming removed 3 bases at V and 7 bases at J, with 13 bases between. The CDR3 loop spans 14 amino acids. CDR1 MDHEN and CDR2 SYDVKM come from the germline V gene.

The chain is built from TRBV12-3 or TRBV12-4 and TRBJ2-1, with D uncertain. This CDR3 has 13 amino acids. The V end lost 3 bases, the J end lost 2 bases, and 5 bases lay between the germline ends. This CDR3 reads CASSLGAYNEQFF. As DNA, the CDR3 is TGTGCCAGCAGTTTGGGCGCCTACAATGAGCAGTTCTTC.

The chain is built from TRBV27 and TRBJ2-5; a possible D gene is TRBD2 (5 bases). Trimming removed 4 bases from V and 2 bases from J, with 8 bases in between. Looked up from germline, CDR1 is MNHEY and CDR2 is SMNVEV (reference sequence). The CDR3 extends over 13 amino acids. DNA for the CDR3: TGTGCCAGCAGTTCACGGGGACAAGAGACCCAGTACTTC. It encodes CASSSRGQETQYF.

The chain couples TRBV24-1 to TRBJ2-3; 10 bases agree with TRBD2. Germline trimming cut 4 bases from V and 2 bases from J; bases unmatched to any gene: 5. There are 16 residues in the CDR3. Germline loops: CDR1 KGHDR, CDR2 SFDVKD. The CDR3 is CATSERTSGVTDTQYF. The DNA for the CDR3 is TGTGCCACCAGTGAAAGGACTAGCGGCGTCACAGATACGCAGTATTTT.

The count of this clone is one. The chain recombines TRBV18 with TRBJ2-7; D perhaps matches TRBD2 (5 bases). V was clipped by 6 bases and J by 4 bases, with 22 bases between them. CDR3 length equals 16 residues. Germline V gene sequence: CDR1 KGHSH, CDR2 LQKENI. CDR3 protein: CASSPNTIRGPYEQYF. The CDR3 nucleotides are TGTGCCAGCTCGCCTAACACTATCCGGGGTCCTTACGAGCAGTACTTC.

The chain joins TRBV11-2 to TRBJ2-3; 9 bases map to TRBD2. The CDR3 has 17 amino acids. V lost 2 bases, J lost 2 bases, and 8 bases stayed unmatched. Per the germline V gene, CDR1 is SGHAT and CDR2 is FQNNGV. The CDR3 loop reads CASSLMGLAGTTDTQYF. The CDR3 bases are TGTGCCAGCAGCTTAATGGGGCTAGCGGGGACCACAGATACGCAGTATTTT.

V and J are TRBV5-8 and TRBJ2-3; 10 bases fit TRBD1. The CDR3 runs 15 residues. With 2 bases clipped from V and 3 bases from J, the junction kept 3 bases outside the gene matches. Per the germline V gene, CDR1 is SGHTS and CDR2 is YDEGEE. This chain's CDR3 is CASSFGTGDTDTQYF. The CDR3 DNA follows: TGTGCCAGCAGCTTTGGGACAGGGGATACAGATACGCAGTATTTT.

The CDR3 sequence is CASSELGAYSGNTIYF. CDR3 sequence (DNA): TGTGCCAGCAGTGAATTAGGGGCTTACTCTGGAAACACCATATATTTT. V usage is TRBV25-1 and J usage is TRBJ1-3, with D perhaps TRBD1 (5 bases). CDR1 and CDR2 from the germline V gene are MGHDK and SYGVNS. This CDR3 has 16 residues. The V end was cut by 1 base, the J end by 0 bases, with 10 bases between.

This sequence joins TRBV7-9 and TRBJ2-3; tentatively, D is TRBD2 (5 bases). Germline-derived CDR1 and CDR2 are SEHNR and FQNEAQ (reference sequence). The CDR3 is 13 amino acids. V gave up 7 bases and J gave up 6 bases, with 14 bases separating them. The DNA of the CDR3 is TGTGCCAGCACCCGCGGGTTGGGGGATACGCAGTATTTT. Translation gives CASTRGLGDTQYF.

The chain employs TRBV27 and TRBJ1-1; 7 bases fit TRBD1. The CDR3 has 11 amino acids. Germline trimming cut 8 bases from V and 5 bases from J; bases unmatched to any gene: 2. Looked up from germline, CDR1 is MNHEY and CDR2 is SMNVEV (reference sequence). The CDR3 loop reads CASHRGTEAFF. DNA of the CDR3: TGTGCCAGCCACAGGGGAACTGAAGCTTTCTTT.

This chain uses TRBV9 with TRBJ2-1, with TRBD2 matching over 15 bases. This CDR3 spans 15 amino acids. J lost 4 bases, V lost 5 bases, and 1 base had no gene match. Germline V gene sequence: CDR1 SGDLS, CDR2 YYNGEE. The CDR3 bases are TGTGCCAGCAGGGGGACTAGCGGGAGGTACAATGAGCAGTTCTTC. Its protein is CASRGTSGRYNEQFF.